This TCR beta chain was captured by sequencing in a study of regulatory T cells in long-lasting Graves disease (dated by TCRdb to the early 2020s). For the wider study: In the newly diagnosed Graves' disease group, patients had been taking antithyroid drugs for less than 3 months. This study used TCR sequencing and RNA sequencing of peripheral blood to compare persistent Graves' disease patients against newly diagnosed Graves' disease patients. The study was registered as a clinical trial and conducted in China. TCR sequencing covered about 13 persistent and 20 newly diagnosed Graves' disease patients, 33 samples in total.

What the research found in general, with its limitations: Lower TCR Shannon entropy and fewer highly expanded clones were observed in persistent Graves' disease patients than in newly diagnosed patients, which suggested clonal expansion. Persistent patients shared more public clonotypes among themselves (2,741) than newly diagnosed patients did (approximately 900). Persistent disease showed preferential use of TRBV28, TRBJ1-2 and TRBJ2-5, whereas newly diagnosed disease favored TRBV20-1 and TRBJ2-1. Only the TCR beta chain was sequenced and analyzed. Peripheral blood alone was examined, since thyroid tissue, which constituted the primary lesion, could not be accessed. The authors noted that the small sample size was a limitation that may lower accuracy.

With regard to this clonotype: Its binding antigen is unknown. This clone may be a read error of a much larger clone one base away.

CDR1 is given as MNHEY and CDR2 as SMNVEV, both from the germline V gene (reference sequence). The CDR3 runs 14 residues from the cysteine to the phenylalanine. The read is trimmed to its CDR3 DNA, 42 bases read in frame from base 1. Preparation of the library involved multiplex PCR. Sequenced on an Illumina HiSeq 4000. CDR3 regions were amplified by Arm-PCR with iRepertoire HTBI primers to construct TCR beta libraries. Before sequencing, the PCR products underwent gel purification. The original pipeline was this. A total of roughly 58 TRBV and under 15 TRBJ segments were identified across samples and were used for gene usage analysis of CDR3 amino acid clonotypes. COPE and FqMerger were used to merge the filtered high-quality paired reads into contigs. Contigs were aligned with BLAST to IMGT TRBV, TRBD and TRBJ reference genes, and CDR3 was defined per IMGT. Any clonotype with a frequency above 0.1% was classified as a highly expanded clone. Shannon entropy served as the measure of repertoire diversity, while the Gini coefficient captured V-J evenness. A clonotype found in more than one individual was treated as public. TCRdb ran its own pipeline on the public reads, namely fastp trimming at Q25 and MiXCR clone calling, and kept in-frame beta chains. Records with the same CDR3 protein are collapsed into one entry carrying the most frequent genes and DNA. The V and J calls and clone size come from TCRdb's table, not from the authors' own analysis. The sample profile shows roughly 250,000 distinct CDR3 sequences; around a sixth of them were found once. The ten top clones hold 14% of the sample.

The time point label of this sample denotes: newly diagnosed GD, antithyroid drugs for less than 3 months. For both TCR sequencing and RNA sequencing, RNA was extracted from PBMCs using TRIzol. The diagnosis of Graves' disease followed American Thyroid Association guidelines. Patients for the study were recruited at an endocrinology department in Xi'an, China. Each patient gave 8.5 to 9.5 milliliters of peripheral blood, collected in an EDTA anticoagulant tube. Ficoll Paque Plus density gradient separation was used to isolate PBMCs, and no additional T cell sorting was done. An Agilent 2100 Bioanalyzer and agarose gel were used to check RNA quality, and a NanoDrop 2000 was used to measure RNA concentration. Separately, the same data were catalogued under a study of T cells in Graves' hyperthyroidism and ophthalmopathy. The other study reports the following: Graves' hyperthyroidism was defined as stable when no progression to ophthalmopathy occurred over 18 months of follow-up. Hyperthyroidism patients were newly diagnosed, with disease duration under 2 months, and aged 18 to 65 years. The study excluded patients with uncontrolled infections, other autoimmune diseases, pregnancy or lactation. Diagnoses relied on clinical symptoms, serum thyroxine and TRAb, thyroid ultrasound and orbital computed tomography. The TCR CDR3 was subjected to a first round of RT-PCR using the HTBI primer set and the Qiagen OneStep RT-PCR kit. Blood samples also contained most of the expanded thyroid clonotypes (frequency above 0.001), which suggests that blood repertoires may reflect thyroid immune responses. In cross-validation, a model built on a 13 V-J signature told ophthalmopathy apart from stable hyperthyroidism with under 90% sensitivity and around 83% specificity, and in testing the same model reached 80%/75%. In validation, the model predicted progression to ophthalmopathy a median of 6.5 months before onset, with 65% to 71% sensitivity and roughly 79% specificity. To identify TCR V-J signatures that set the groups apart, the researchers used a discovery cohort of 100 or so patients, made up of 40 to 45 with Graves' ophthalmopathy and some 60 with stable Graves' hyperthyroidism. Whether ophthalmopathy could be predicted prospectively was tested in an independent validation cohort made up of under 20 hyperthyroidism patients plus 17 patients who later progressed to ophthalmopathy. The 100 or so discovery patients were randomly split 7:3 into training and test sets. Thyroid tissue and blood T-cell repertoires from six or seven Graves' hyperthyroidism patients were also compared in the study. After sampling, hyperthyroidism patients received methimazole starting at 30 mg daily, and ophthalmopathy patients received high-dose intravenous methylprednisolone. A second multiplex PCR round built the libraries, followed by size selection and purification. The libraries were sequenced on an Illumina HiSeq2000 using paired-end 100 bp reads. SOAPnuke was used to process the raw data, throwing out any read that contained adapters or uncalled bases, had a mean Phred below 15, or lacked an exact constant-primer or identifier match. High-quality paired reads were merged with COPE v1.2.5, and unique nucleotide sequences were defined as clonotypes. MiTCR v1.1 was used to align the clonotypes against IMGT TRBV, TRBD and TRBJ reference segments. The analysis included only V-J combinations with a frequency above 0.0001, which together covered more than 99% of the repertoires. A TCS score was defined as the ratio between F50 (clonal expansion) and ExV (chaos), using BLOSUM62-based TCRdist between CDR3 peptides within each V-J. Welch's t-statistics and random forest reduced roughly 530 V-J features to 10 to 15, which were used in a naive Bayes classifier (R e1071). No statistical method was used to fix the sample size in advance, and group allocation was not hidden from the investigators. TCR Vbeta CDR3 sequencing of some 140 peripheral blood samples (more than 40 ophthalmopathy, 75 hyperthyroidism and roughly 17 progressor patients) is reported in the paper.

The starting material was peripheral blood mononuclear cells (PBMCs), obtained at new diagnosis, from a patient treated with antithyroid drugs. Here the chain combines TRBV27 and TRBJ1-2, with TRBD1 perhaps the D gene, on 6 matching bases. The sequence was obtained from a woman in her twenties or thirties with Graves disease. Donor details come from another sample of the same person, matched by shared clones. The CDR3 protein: CAGSKPRQVVGYTF. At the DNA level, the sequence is TGTGCCGGCAGCAAACCCCGACAGGTTGTAGGCTACACCTTC.